Listed here is a single T cell receptor beta chain. Its antigen is still unknown. This record comes from a study of stem cell transplantation in POMP-related autoinflammatory disease. Study-level information: The study hypothesized thymoproteasome defects skew the TRB repertoire via impaired CD8+ selection. Pre-transplant patients had naive-skewed CD4+ T cells and few CD8+ T cells.

PRAID featured prominent immunodeficiency. Study results and limitations: Patients with PRAID showed a restricted number of unique TRB V-J gene pairings. A trend toward lower repertoire diversity and greater clonality appeared in every analyzed T-cell subset of PRAID patients.

The CDR3 runs to 11 residues. Looked up from germline, CDR1 is SGHVS and CDR2 is FNYEAQ. With 5 bases removed from V and 8 bases from J, the gap between germline ends came to 7 bases. Only in-frame clones appear in the TCRdb table, and some are missing; sequencing was by immunoSEQ multiplex PCR. Counted here are about 9,200 clones, roughly 90% occurring once; the ten biggest clones make up less than 3%. This clonotype was obtained from a human donor with POMP-related autoinflammation and immune dysregulation (PRAID). The sequencing used CD8+ T cells from PBMCs, collected before stem cell transplantation. This chain links TRBV7-6 with TRBJ2-1; D is uncertain. This chain's CDR3 is CASSPGYEQFF. The CDR3 bases are TGTGCCAGCAGCCCTGGGTATGAGCAGTTCTTC.